The TCR beta chain described here comes from a study of T cells expressing NK-cell markers (dated by TCRdb to between 2020 and 2021). A note on the overall study: In sorted CD3+CD56+NKG2C+, CD3+CD56+NKG2C- and CD3+CD56-NKG2C+ T-cell subsets from roughly 8 donors, TCR beta-chain repertoires were profiled. Illumina HiSeq 2000/2500, MiSeq or NextSeq was used to sequence libraries as 2 x 150 bp reads. Among the eight sequenced donors, only one was HCMV-seronegative, while the other seven were HCMV-seropositive. All eight donors whose samples were sequenced were randomly selected healthy volunteers, three of them men and five women.

Findings and caveats that apply to the study as a whole: In six or seven donors, the dominant CD3+CD56+NKG2C+ clonotypes ranked among the top 10 CD8+ clonotypes, making up about 1.0-7.5% of CD8+ T cells. Whether the expanded NKG2C-expressing T cell clones were specific for HCMV antigens remained unclear. Those dominant clonotypes were again the most abundant among CD3+CD56-NKG2C+ cells in a handful of donors, at roughly 25-65%.

From a lookup of the germline V gene, CDR1 and CDR2 are SGHRS and YFSETQ. The CDR3 covers 22 residues, taking in both the cysteine and the phenylalanine. No DNA is recorded. To note about this clonotype: Its antigen remains unidentified.

HCMV serostatus was determined by detecting HCMV-specific IgG in serum with a commercial ELISA kit. Peripheral blood mononuclear cells were isolated from blood by Ficoll density gradient centrifugation. TCRdb names Illumina HiSeq 2000 as the instrument used. TCR beta cDNA libraries were made by 5'RACE template switching that added a universal primer site and unique molecular identifiers. cDNA synthesis was primed from the TCR beta constant segment and was followed by two successive PCR amplification steps. In the paper's pipeline: MIGEC handled demultiplexing of the reads and grouping by UMI, while MiTCR was used to assemble and quantify clonotypes. To exclude erroneous sequences, any TCR cDNA sequence not supported by at least two reads was discarded. The tcR package was used for downstream repertoire analysis, and clonotypes were matched between fractions using CDR3 nucleotide sequence together with V segment. VDJmatch was used to annotate antigen specificity against VDJdb, with one amino acid substitution in CDR3 permitted. Once TCRdb had reprocessed the reads, it stored one entry per CDR3 protein sequence and supplied no DNA. For this entry, the V and J calls and clone size follow TCRdb and not the study's own pipeline. The data table for this sample lists about 460,000 distinct CDR3 sequences. Clones ranked in the top ten supply over 1.1% of the sample.

The source of this sequence is a woman between 50 and 59 years old in good health. Donor details come from another sample of the same person, matched by shared clones. The sample was blood T cells: a sorted CD56 or NKG2C T cell subset, CD4+ or CD8+ T cells, or bulk PBMC T cells (not recorded which). In this chain, TRBV5-1 is recombined with TRBJ2-3; the TRBD2 assignment by TCRdb is unverifiable without DNA. CDR3 region: CASSSLSSGRWVGRESEDTQYF.